The sequence of this TCR beta chain was determined in a study of regulatory dendritic cells for organ transplantation. General observations from the study: The most alloreactive TCR clonotypes were found in resting memory CD8+ cells. Naive CD4+ and CD8+ repertoires were highly diverse; memory CD8+ was most oligoclonal.

Sequencing used immunoSEQ multiplex PCR; TCRdb keeps in-frame clones, though not all of them. Found here are some 10,000 clones, around 80% of them singletons; the top ten hold more than 2%. CDR3 length: 15 residues. Trimming removed 2 bases from V and 7 bases from J, with 15 bases in between. CDR1 is MGHRA and CDR2 is YSYEKL in the germline V gene. A word on this clone: Its antigen is undetermined.

CFSE-labeled sorted T cells met regulatory or mature dendritic cells for around 5 days. The material sequenced was memory CD4+ T cells from blood cultured with dendritic cells. The sample's subset: CD45RO+ memory T cells. The chain has TRBV4-1 and TRBJ2-4; D unresolved. This TCR came from a human donor in good health. The CDR3 DNA reads as TGCGCCAGCAGCCAATATTTCTTGGGTAGGAACATTCAGTACTTC. Amino acids: CASSQYFLGRNIQYF.